This paragraph covers one T cell receptor (beta chain) sequence. The germline gives CDR1 LNHDA, CDR2 SQIVND (reference sequence). The CDR3 sequence is 16 residues long. Trimming shortened V by 6 bases and J by 10 bases, and 25 bases separated the two germline ends. These data come from a study of blood T cell repertoires in COVID-19. Study in general: COVID-19 samples, acute and convalescent, were from the United States, Italy and Spain. The analysed material was cDNA or gDNA that came from T cells, B-cell-depleted T cells, or PBMCs.

Enrolled during active infection, Seattle patients were then followed longitudinally. Sequencing used immunoSEQ multiplex PCR; TCRdb keeps in-frame clones, though not all of them. The sample has around 260,000 clones; more than 75% are singletons. The receptor was isolated from a woman in her sixties or seventies with COVID-19, enrolled during active disease. The sequenced material came from peripheral blood. The chain employs TRBV19 and TRBJ2-1, with a tentative D call TRBD2 (6 bases). CDR3 sequence: CASSIKRTRPEGEQFF. The CDR3 coding sequence is TGTGCCAGTAGCATAAAGAGGACTCGCCCGGAGGGGGAGCAGTTCTTC.